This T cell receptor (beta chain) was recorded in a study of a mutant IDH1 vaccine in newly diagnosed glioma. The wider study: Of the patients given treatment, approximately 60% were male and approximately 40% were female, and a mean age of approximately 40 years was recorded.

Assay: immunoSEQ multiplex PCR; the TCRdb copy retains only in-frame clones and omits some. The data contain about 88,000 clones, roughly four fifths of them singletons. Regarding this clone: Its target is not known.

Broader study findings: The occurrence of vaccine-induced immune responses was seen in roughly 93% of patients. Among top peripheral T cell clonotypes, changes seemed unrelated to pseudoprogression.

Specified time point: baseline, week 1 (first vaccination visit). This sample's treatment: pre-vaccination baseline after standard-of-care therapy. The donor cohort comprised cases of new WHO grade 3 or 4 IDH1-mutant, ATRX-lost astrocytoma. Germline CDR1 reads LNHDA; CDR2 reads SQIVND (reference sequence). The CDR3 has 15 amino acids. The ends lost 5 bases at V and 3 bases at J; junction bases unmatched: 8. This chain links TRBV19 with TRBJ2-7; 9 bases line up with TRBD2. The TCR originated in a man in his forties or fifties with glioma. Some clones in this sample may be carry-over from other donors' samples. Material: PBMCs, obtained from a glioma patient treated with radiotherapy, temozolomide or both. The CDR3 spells CASSRSAGGYYEQYF. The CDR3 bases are TGTGCCAGTAGTCGGTCGGCGGGGGGGTACTACGAGCAGTACTTC.